This T cell receptor (beta chain) was captured by sequencing in a study of PD-1 blockade in classical Hodgkin lymphoma. Study-level information: Patients were infused with nivolumab 3 mg/kg every 2 weeks.

Each of the patients experienced relapse following autologous stem cell transplantation, and their brentuximab vedotin exposure differed. Sequencing used immunoSEQ multiplex PCR; TCRdb keeps in-frame clones, though not all of them. The repertoire holds 40,000 to 65,000 clones, 65% to 85% seen once, with roughly 15% in the top ten. The study, taken as a whole, reports: Undefined causes, possibly disease activity or prior therapy, underlie the repertoire differences. Newly diagnosed patients were reported to start with lower TCR diversity than healthy donors.

With 1 base removed from V and 3 bases from J, the gap between germline ends came to 8 bases. The germline V gene encodes CDR1 SGHVS and CDR2 FQNEAQ. The CDR3 runs 14 residues. As concerns this clone: Its specificity is unknown.

This sequence joins TRBV7-8 and TRBJ2-3; either TRBD1 or TRBD2 may fit D (5 bases each). The clonotype originates from a human donor with classical Hodgkin lymphoma. The sample consisted of peripheral blood mononuclear cells (PBMCs), taken at baseline. CDR3 nucleotide sequence: TGTGCCAGCAGCTTAGGGGACGATACAGATACGCAGTATTTT. Translation: CASSLGDDTDTQYF.